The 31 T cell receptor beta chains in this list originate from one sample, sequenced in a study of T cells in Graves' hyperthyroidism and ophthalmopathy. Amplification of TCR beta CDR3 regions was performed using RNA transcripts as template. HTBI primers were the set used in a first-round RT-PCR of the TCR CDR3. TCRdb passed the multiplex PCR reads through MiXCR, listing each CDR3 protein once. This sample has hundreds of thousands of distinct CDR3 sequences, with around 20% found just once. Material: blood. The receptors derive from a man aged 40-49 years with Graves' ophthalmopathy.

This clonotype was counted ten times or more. CDR3 residues: CASSFAGRETQYF. The CDR3, as DNA: TGTGCCAGCAGTTTTGCAGGGAGAGAGACCCAGTACTTC. The V and J genes are TRBV28 and TRBJ2-5; D tentatively reads TRBD1 or TRBD2 (5 bases each). CDR1 is MDHEN, CDR2 SYDVKM, per germline. This CDR3 has 13 residues. The V end lost 3 bases, the J end lost 4 bases, and 9 bases lay between the germline ends.

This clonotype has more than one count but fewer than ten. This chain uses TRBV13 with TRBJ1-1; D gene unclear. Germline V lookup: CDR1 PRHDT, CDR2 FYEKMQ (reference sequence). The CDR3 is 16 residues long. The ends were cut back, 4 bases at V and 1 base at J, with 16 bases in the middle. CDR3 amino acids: CASSSRLGAQNTEAFF. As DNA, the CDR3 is TGTGCCAGCAGCTCCCGGTTGGGCGCCCAGAACACTGAAGCTTTCTTT. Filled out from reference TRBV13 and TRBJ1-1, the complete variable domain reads AAGVIQSPRHLIKEKRETATLKCYPIPRHDTVYWYQQGPGQDPQFLISFYEKMQSDKGSIPDRFSAQQFSDYHSELNMSSLELGDSALYFCASSSRLGAQNTEAFFGQGTRLTVV.

The DNA for the CDR3 is TGTGCCACCAGTGATTCGCCTAGCGGGAATACGCAGTATTTT. Amino acid sequence: CATSDSPSGNTQYF. The chain combines TRBV24-1 with TRBJ2-3; 9 nucleotides match TRBD2. The trim removed 2 bases at V and 7 bases at J, leaving 3 bases unmatched. The CDR3 is 14 amino acids. CDR1 is KGHDR, CDR2 SFDVKD, per germline.

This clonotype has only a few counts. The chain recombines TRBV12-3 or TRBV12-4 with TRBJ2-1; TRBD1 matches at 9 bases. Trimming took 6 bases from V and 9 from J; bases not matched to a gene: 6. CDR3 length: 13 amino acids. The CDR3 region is CASSKTGGGEQFF. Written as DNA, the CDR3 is TGTGCCAGCAGCAAAACAGGGGGCGGTGAGCAGTTCTTC.

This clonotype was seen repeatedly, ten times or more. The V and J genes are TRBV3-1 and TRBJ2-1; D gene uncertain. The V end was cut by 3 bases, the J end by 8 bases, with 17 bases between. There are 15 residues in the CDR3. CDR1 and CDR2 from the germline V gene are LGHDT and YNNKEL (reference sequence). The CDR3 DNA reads TGTGCCAGCAGCCAGGCTGGTCGCCCCAGAGATGAGCAGTTCTTC. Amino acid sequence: CASSQAGRPRDEQFF.

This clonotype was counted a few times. The CDR3 sequence: CAWSGWGAGDQFF. Written as DNA, the CDR3 is TGTGCCTGGAGTGGATGGGGGGCGGGGGACCAGTTCTTC. The J gene is TRBJ2-1, the V gene TRBV30, with D possibly matching TRBD2 (7 bases). The CDR3 totals 13 residues. V was clipped by 1 base and J by 13 bases, with 17 bases between them. Germline lookup yields CDR1 GTSNPN and CDR2 SVGIG (reference sequence).

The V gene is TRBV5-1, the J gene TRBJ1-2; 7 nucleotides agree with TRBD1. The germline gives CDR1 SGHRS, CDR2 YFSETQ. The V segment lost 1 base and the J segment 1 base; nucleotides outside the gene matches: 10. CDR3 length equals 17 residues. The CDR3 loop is CASSLFPGTDNNYGYTF. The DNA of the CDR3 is TGCGCCAGCAGCTTGTTTCCAGGGACAGATAATAACTATGGCTACACCTTC. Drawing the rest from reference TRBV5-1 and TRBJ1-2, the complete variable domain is KAGVTQTPRYLIKTRGQQVTLSCSPISGHRSVSWYQQTPGQGLQFLFEYFSETQRNKGNFPGRFSGRQFSNSRSEMNVSTLELGDSALYLCASSLFPGTDNNYGYTFGSGTRLTVV.

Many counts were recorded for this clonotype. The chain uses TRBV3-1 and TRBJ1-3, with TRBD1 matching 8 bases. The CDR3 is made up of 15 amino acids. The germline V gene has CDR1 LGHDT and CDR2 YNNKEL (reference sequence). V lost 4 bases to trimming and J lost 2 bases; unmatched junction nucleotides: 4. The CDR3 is CASSPKDRAGNTIYF. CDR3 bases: TGTGCCAGCAGCCCTAAGGACAGGGCTGGAAACACCATATATTTT. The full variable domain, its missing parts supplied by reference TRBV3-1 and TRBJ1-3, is DTAVSQTPKYLVTQMGNDKSIKCEQNLGHDTMYWYKQDSKKFLKIMFSYNNKELIINETVPNRFSPKSPDKAHLNLHINSLELGDSAVYFCASSPKDRAGNTIYFGEGSWLTVV.

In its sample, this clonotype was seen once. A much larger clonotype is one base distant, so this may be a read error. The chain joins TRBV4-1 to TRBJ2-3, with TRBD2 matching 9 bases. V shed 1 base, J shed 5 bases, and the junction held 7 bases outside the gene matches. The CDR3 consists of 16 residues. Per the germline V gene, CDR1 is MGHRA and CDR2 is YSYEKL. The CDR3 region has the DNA TGCGCCAGCAGCCAAGTTGATAGCGGGAGTTTAGATACGCAGTATTTT. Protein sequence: CASSQVDSGSLDTQYF.

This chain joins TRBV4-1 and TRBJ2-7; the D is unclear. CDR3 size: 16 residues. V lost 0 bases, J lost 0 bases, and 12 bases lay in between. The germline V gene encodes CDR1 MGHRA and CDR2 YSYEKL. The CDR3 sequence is CASSQDNSPSSYEQYF. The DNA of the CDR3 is TGCGCCAGCAGCCAAGACAACAGCCCTAGCTCCTACGAGCAGTACTTC.

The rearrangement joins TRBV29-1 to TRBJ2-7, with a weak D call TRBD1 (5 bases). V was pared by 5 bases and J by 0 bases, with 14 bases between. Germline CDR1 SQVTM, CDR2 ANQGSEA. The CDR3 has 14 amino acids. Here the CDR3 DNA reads TGCAGCGTTACACAGGCGTTGAGCTCCTACGAGCAGTACTTC. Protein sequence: CSVTQALSSYEQYF.

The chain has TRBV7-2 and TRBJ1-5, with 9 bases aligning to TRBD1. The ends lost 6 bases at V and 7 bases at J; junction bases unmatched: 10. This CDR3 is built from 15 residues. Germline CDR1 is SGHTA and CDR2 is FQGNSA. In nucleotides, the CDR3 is TGTGCCAGCAGGCTACTACAGGGGGCAGGGCAGCCCCAGCATTTT. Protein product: CASRLLQGAGQPQHF. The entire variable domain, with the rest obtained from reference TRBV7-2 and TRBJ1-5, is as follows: GAGVSQSPSNKVTEKGKDVELRCDPISGHTALYWYRQSLGQGLEFLIYFQGNSAPDKSGLPSDRFSAERTGGSVSTLTIQRTQQEDSAVYLCASRLLQGAGQPQHFGDGTRLSIL.

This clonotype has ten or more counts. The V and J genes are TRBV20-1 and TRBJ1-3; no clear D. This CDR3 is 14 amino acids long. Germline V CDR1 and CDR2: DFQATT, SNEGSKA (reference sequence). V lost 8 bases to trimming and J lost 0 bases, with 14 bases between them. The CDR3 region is CSPLSLDSGNTIYF. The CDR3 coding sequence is TGCAGTCCCCTAAGCCTGGACTCTGGAAACACCATATATTTT.

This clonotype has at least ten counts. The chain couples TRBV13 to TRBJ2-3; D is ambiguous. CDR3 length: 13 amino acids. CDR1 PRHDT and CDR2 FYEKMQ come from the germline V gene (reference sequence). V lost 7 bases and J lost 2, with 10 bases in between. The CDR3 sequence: CASNPRVTDTQYF. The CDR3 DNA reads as TGTGCCAGCAATCCCCGTGTCACAGATACGCAGTATTTT.

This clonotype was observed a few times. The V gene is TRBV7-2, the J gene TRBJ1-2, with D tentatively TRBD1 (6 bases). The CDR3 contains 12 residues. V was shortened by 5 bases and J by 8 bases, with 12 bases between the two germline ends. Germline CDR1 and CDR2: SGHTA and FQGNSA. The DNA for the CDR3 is TGTGCCAGCAGCCACCAAACAGGGGGCTACACCTTC. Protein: CASSHQTGGYTF.

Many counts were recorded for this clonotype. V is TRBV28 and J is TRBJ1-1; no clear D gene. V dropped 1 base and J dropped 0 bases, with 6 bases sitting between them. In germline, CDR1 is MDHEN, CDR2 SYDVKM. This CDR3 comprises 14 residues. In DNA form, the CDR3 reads TGTGCCAGCAGTTTATACACTATGAACACTGAAGCTTTCTTT. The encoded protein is CASSLYTMNTEAFF.

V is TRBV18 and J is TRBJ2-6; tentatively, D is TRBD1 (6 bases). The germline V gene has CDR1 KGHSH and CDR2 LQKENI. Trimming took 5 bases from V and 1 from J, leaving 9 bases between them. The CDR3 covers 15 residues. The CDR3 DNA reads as TGTGCCAGCTCAAATAGGGGGTCTGGGGCCAACGTCCTGACTTTC. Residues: CASSNRGSGANVLTF.

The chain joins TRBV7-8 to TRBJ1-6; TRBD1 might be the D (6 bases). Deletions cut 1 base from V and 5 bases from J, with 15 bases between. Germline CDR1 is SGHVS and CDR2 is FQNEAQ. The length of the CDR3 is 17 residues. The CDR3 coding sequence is TGTGCCAGCAGCTTAGACGTGGGCTGGGGGCATAATTCACCCCTCCACTTT. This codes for CASSLDVGWGHNSPLHF.

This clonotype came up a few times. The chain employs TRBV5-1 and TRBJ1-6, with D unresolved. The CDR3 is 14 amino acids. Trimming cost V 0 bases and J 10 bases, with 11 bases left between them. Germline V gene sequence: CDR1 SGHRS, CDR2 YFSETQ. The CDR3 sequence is CASSLGARESPLHF. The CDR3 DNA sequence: TGCGCCAGCAGCTTGGGGGCGAGGGAATCACCCCTCCACTTT.

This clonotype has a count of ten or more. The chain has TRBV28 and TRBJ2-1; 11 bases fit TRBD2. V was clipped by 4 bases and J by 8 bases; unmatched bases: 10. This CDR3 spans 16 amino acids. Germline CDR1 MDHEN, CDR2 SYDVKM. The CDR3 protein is CASSSWDSGREHEQFF. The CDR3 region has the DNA TGTGCCAGCAGTTCCTGGGATAGCGGGAGGGAGCATGAGCAGTTCTTC.

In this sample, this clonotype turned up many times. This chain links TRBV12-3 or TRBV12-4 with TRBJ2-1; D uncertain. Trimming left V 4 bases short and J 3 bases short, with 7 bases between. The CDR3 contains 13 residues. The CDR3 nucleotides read TGTGCCAGCAGTTATGGTGACTACAATGAGCAGTTCTTC. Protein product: CASSYGDYNEQFF.

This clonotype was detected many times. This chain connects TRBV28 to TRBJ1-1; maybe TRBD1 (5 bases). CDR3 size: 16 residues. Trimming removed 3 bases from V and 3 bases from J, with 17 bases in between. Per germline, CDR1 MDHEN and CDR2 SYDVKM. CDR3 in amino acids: CASSFLRMMGDTEAFF. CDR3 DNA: TGTGCCAGCAGTTTTCTTCGAATGATGGGGGACACTGAAGCTTTCTTT.

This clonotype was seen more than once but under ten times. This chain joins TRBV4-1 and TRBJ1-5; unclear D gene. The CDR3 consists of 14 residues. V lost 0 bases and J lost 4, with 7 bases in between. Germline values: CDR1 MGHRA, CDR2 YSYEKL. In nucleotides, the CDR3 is TGCGCCAGCAGCCAAGATTCCGGAAATCAGCCCCAGCATTTT. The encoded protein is CASSQDSGNQPQHF.

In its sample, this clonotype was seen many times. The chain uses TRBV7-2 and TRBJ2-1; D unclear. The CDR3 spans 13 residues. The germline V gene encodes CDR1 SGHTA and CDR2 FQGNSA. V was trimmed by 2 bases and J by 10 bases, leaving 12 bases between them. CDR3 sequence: CASSLSWATEQFF. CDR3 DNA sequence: TGTGCCAGCAGCTTAAGCTGGGCGACCGAGCAGTTCTTC.

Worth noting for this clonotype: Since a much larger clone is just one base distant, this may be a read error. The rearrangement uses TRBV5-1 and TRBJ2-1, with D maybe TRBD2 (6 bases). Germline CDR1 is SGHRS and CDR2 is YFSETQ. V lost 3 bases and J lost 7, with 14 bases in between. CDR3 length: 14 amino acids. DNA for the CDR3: TGCGCCAGCAGCTGGGACTCAATGAGGAATGAGCAGTTCTTC. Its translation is CASSWDSMRNEQFF. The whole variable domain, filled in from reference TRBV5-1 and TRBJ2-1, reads KAGVTQTPRYLIKTRGQQVTLSCSPISGHRSVSWYQQTPGQGLQFLFEYFSETQRNKGNFPGRFSGRQFSNSRSEMNVSTLELGDSALYLCASSWDSMRNEQFFGPGTRLTVL.

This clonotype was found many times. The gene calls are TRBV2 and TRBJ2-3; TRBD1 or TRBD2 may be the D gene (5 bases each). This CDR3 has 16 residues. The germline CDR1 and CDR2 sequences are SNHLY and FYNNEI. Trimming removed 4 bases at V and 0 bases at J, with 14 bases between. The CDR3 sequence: CASSGSVGVSTDTQYF. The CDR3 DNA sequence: TGTGCCAGCAGTGGGTCTGTGGGGGTCAGCACAGATACGCAGTATTTT.

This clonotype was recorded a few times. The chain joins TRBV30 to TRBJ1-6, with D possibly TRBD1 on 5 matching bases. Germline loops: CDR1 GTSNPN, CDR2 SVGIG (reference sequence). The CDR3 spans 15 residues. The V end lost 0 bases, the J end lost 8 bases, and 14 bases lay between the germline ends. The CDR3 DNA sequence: TGTGCCTGGAGTGTTCTCGACAGCGGGGATTCACCCCTCCACTTT. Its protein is CAWSVLDSGDSPLHF.

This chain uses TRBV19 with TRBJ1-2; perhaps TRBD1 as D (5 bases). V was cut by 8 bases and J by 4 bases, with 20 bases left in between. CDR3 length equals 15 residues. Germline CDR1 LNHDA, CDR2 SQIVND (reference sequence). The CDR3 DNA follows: TGTGCCAGTTCGACAGTGGACCTTTTACTCTATGGCTACACCTTC. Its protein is CASSTVDLLLYGYTF.

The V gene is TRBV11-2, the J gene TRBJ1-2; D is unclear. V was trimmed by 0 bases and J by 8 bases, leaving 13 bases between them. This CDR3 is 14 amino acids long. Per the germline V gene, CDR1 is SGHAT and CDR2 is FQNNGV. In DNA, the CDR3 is TGTGCCAGCAGCTTAGAATGGTCAGGATACGGCTACACCTTC. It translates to CASSLEWSGYGYTF. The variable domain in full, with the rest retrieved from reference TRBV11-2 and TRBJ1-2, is EAGVAQSPRYKIIEKRQSVAFWCNPISGHATLYWYQQILGQGPKLLIQFQNNGVVDDSQLPKDRFSAERLKGVDSTLKIQPAKLEDSAVYLCASSLEWSGYGYTFGSGTRLTVV.

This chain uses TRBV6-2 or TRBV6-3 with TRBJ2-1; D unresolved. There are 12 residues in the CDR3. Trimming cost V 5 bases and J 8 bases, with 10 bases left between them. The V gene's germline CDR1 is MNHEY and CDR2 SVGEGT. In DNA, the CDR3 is TGTGCCAGCAGTCTCCCGCAGGATGAGCAGTTCTTC. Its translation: CASSLPQDEQFF.

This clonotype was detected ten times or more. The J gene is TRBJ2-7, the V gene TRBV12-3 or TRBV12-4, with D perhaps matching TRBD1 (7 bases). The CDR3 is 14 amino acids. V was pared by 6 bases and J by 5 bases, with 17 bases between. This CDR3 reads CASRGGDRVHEQYF. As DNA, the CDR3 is TGTGCCAGCAGGGGGGGCGACAGGGTTCACGAGCAGTACTTC.